This T cell receptor (beta chain) came from a study of shared clonotypes between healthy human individuals. Study information: The study enrolled a couple of women and a few men aged 18 to 49.

Broader study findings: A limitation of the genetic and exposure-history diversity represented arose from few donors. Unshared clonotypes carried lower generation probabilities than those common to all four donors.

Looked up from germline, CDR1 is SEHNR and CDR2 is FQNEAQ (reference sequence). V was pared by 2 bases and J by 4 bases, with 9 bases between. This CDR3 is 13 amino acids long. For this clone: The antigen remains undetermined. Other DNA sequences in the same sample also yield this CDR3.

Deep level was the assay's run setting. Assay: immunoSEQ multiplex PCR; the TCRdb copy retains only in-frame clones and omits some. The top ten clones hold around 0.13% of a sample with some 2,000,000 clones, approximately 95% of them seen once. Sequencing was done on a sample of naive CD4+ T cells sorted from blood. The subset: CD45RA+ positively selected. The chain is built from TRBV7-9 and TRBJ2-7; D unclear. The clonotype was recovered from a man between 18 and 35 years old in good health. CDR3: CASSLYAGYEQYF. CDR3 DNA: TGTGCCAGCAGCTTATATGCCGGGTACGAGCAGTACTTC.